This T cell receptor beta chain appears in the sequencing data of a study of patients and donors after allogeneic stem cell transplantation. Germline-derived CDR1 and CDR2 are SEHNR and FQNEAQ (reference sequence). This CDR3 region has 15 residues. With 4 bases clipped from V and 3 bases from J, the junction kept 8 bases outside the gene matches. TCRdb fed the RT-PCR reads into MiXCR, producing one record per CDR3 protein. The table lists 30,000 to 40,000 distinct CDR3 sequences, 37% of them singletons, with around 80% in the top ten. Sequencing was carried out using blood, either unsorted or a sorted T cell fraction (not recorded which). The chain employs TRBV7-9 and TRBJ2-5, with 7 bases matching TRBD1. The receptor was isolated from a human donor who was either an allogeneic HSCT recipient or a stem cell or donor lymphocyte infusion donor (not recorded which). It is not recorded whose cells these are; they may come from a transplant donor. The CDR3 spells CASSSPTGSKETQYF. CDR3 in DNA: TGTGCCAGCAGCTCCCCGACAGGGAGTAAAGAGACCCAGTACTTC.